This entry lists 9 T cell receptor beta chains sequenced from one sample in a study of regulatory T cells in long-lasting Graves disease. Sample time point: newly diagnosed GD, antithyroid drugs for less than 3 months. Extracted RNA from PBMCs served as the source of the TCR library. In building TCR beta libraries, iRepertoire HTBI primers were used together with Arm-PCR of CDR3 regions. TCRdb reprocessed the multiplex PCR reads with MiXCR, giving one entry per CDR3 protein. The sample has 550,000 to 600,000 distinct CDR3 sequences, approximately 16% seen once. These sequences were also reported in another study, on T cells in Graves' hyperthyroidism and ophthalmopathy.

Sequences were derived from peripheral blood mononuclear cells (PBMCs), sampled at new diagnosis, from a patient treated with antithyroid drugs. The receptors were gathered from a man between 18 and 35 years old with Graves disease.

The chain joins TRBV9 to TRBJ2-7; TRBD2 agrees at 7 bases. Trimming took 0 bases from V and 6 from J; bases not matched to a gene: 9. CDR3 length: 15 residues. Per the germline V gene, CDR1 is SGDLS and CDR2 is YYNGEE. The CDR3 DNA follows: TGTGCCAGCAGCGTAGGTGTGGGAGGGCCAATCGAGCAGTACTTC. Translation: CASSVGVGGPIEQYF.

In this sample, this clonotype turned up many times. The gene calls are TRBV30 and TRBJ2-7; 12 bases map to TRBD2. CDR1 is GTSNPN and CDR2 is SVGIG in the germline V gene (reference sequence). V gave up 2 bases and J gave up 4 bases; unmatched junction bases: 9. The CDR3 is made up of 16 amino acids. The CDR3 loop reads CAWSYPASGRGYEQYF. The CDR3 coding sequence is TGTGCCTGGAGTTACCCCGCTAGCGGGAGGGGGTACGAGCAGTACTTC. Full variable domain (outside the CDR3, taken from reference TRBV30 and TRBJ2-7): SQTIHQWPATLVQPVGSPLSLECTVEGTSNPNLYWYRQAAGRGLQLLFYSVGIGQISSEVPQNLSASRPQDRQFILSSKKLLLSDSGFYLCAWSYPASGRGYEQYFGPGTRLTVT.

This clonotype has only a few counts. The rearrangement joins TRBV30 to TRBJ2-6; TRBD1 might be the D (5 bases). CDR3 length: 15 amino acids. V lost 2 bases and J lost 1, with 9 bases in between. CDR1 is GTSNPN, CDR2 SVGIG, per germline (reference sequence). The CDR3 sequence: CAWSRAGSGANVLTF. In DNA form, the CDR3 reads TGTGCCTGGAGTCGGGCAGGGTCTGGGGCCAACGTCCTGACTTTC.

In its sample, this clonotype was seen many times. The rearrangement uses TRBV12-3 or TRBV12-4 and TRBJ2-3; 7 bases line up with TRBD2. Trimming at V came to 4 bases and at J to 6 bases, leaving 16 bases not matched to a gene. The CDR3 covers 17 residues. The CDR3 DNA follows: TGTGCCAGCAGTTCCTCGAAGGTGGGACTATTCAGGGATACGCAGTATTTT. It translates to CASSSSKVGLFRDTQYF.

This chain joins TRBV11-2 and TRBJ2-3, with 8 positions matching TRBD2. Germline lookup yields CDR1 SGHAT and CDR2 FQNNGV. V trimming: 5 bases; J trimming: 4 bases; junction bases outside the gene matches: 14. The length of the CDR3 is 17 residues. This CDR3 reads CASSPNLSAGVSDTQYF. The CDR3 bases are TGTGCCAGCAGCCCCAACTTATCAGCGGGAGTCTCAGATACGCAGTATTTT. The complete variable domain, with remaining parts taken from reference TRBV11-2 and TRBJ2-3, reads EAGVAQSPRYKIIEKRQSVAFWCNPISGHATLYWYQQILGQGPKLLIQFQNNGVVDDSQLPKDRFSAERLKGVDSTLKIQPAKLEDSAVYLCASSPNLSAGVSDTQYFGPGTRLTVL.

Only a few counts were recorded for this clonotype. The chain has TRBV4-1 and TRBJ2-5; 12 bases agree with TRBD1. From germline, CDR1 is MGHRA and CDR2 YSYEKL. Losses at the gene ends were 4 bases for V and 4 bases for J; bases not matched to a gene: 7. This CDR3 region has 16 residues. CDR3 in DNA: TGCGCCAGCAGCCCCCTCCGGGACAGGGGGCGAGAGACCCAGTACTTC. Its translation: CASSPLRDRGRETQYF.

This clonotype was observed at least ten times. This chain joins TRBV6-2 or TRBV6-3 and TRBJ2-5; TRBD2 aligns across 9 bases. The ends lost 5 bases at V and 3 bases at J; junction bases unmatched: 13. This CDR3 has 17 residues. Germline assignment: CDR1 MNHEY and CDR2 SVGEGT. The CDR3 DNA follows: TGTGCCAGCAGTGCCCGTCGCGTAGCGGGAGAAGAAGAGACCCAGTACTTC. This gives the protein CASSARRVAGEEETQYF.

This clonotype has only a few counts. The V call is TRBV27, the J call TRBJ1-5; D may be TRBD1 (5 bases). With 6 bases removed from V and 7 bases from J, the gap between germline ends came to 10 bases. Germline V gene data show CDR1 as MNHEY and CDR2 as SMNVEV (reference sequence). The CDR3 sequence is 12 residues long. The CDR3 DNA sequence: TGTGCCAGCAGCAAGAGGGACCAGCCCCAGCATTTT. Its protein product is CASSKRDQPQHF.

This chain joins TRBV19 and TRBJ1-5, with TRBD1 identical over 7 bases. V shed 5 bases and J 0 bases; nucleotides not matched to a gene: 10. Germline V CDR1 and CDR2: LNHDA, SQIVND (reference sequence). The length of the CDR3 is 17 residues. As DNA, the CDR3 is TGTGCCAGTAGTGCCGACAGGGCGGGTTATAGCAATCAGCCCCAGCATTTT. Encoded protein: CASSADRAGYSNQPQHF.